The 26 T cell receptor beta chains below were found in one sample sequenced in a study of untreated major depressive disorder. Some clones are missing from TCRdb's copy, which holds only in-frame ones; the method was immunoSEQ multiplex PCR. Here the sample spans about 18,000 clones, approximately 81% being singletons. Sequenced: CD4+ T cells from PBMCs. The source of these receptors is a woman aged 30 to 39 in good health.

For the CDR3, the DNA is TGTGCCAGCAGCTTGGGACTAGCGGGAGGTCGTGGTGAGCAGTTCTTC. Its protein is CASSLGLAGGRGEQFF. This chain joins TRBV7-2 and TRBJ2-1; 15 bases fit TRBD2. Germline V lookup: CDR1 SGHTA, CDR2 FQGNSA. V shed 3 bases and J 9 bases; nucleotides not matched to a gene: 6. This CDR3 region has 16 residues.

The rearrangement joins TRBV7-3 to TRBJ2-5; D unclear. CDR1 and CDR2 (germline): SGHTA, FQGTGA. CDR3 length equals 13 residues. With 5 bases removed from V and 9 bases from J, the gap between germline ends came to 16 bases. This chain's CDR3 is CASSLAPGVAQYF. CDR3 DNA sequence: TGTGCCAGCAGCCTTGCCCCAGGAGTGGCCCAGTACTTC.

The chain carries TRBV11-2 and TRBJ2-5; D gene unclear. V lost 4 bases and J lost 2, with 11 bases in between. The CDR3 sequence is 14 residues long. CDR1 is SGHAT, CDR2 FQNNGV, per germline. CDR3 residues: CASSSSRWQETQYF. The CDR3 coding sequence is TGTGCCAGCAGCTCCTCCAGGTGGCAAGAGACCCAGTACTTC. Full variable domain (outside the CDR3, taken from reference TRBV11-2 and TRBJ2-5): EAGVAQSPRYKIIEKRQSVAFWCNPISGHATLYWYQQILGQGPKLLIQFQNNGVVDDSQLPKDRFSAERLKGVDSTLKIQPAKLEDSAVYLCASSSSRWQETQYFGPGTRLLVL.

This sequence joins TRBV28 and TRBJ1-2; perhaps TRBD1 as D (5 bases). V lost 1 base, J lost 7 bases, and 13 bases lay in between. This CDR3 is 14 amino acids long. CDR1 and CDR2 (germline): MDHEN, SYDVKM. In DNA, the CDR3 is TGTGCCAGCAGTTTATCCCTAGGGGATATTGGCTACACCTTC. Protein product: CASSLSLGDIGYTF.

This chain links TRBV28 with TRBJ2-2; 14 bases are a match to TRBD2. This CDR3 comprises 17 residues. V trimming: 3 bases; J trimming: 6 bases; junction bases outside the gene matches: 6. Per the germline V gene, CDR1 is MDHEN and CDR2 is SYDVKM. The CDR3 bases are TGTGCCAGCAGTTTCTGGAGACTAGCGGGAGGGCCCGGGGAGCTGTTTTTT. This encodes CASSFWRLAGGPGELFF.

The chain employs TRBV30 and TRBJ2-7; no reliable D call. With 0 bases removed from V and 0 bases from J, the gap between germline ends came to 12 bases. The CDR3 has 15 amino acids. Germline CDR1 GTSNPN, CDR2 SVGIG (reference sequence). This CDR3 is CAWSVKELSSYEQYF. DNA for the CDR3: TGTGCCTGGAGTGTAAAGGAACTGAGCTCCTACGAGCAGTACTTC.

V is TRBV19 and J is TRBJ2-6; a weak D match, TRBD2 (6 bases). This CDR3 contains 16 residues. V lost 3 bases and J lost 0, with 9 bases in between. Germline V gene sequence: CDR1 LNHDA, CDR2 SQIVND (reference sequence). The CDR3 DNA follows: TGTGCCAGTAGTATGGAGCGGGTCTCTGGGGCCAACGTCCTGACTTTC. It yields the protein CASSMERVSGANVLTF.

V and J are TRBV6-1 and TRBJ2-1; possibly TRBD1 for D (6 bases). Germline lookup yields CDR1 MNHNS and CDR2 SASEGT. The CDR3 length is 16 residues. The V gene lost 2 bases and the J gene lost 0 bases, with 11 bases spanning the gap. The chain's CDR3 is CASSERGRGSYNEQFF. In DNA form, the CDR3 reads TGTGCCAGCAGTGAAAGGGGGAGAGGCTCCTACAATGAGCAGTTCTTC.

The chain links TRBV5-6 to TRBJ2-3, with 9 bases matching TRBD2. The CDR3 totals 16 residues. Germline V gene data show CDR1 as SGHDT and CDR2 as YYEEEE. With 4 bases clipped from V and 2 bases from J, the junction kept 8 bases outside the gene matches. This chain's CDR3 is CASSPGPGLATDTQYF. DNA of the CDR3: TGTGCCAGCAGCCCTGGGCCGGGACTAGCCACAGATACGCAGTATTTT.

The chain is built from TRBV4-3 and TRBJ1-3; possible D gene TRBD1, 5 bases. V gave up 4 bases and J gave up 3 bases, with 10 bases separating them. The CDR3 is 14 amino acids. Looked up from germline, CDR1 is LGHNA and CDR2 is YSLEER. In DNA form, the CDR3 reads TGCGCCAGCAGCCTTGAGGGGAGTGGAAACACCATATATTTT. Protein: CASSLEGSGNTIYF.

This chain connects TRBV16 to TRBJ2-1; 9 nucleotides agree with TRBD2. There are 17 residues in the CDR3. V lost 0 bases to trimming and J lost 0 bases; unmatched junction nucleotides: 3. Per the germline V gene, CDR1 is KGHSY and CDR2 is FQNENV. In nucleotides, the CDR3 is TGTGCCAGCAGCCAATCCCGACTAGCGGACTCCTACAATGAGCAGTTCTTC. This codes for CASSQSRLADSYNEQFF. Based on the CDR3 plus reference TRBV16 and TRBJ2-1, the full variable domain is GEEVAQTPKHLVRGEGQKAKLYCAPIKGHSYVFWYQQVLKNEFKFLISFQNENVFDETGMPKERFSAKCLPNSPCSLEIQATKLEDSAVYFCASSQSRLADSYNEQFFGPGTRLTVL.

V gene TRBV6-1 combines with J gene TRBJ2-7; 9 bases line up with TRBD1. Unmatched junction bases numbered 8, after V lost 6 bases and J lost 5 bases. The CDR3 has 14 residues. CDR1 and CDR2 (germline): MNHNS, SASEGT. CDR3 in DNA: TGTGCCAGCAGGGGGGGACAGGGTAACCACGAGCAGTACTTC. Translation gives CASRGGQGNHEQYF.

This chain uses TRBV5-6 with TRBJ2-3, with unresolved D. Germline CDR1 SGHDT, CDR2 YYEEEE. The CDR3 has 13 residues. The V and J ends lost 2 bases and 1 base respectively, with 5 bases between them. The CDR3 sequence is CASSFLGTDTQYF. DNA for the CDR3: TGTGCCAGCAGCTTTTTGGGCACAGATACGCAGTATTTT.

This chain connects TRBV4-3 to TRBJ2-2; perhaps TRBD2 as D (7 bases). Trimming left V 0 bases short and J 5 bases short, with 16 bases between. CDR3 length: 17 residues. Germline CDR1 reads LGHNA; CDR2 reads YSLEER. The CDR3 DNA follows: TGCGCCAGCAGCCAAGATAGGGGGGAGGGCCGGACCGGGGAGCTGTTTTTT. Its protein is CASSQDRGEGRTGELFF.

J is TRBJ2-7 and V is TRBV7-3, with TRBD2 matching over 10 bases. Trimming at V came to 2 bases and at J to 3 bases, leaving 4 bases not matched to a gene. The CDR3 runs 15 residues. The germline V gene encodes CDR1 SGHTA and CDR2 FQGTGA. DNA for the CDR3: TGTGCCAGCAGCTTACTAGCGGGAGACGGCTACGAGCAGTACTTC. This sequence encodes CASSLLAGDGYEQYF.

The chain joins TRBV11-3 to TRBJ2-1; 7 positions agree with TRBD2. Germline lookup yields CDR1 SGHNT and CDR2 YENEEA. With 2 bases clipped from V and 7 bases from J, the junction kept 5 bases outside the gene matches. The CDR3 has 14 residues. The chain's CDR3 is CASSLTASGNEQFF. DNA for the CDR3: TGTGCCAGCAGCTTAACGGCTAGCGGTAATGAGCAGTTCTTC.

The CDR3 DNA reads as TGTGCCAGCAGTGCAAACCTAGAAGGGGAAAAACTGTTTTTT. This sequence encodes CASSANLEGEKLFF. The chain employs TRBV2 and TRBJ1-4; no clear D. V gave up 4 bases and J gave up 8 bases, with 14 bases separating them. Germline values: CDR1 SNHLY, CDR2 FYNNEI. The CDR3 runs 14 residues.

CDR3 sequence (DNA): TGTGCCAGCAGCTTAGTAGGGTCGGGAGGTAACACCGGGGAGCTGTTTTTT. Translation: CASSLVGSGGNTGELFF. The V gene is TRBV7-6, the J gene TRBJ2-2; the match to TRBD2 covers 7 bases. CDR3 length: 17 amino acids. Losses at the gene ends were 1 base for V and 2 bases for J; bases not matched to a gene: 7. The germline V gene has CDR1 SGHVS and CDR2 FNYEAQ.

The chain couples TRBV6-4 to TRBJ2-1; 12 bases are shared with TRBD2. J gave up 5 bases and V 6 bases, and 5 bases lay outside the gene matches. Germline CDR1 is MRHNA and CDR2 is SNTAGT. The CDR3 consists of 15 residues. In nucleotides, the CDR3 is TGTGCCAGCAGCCGGGGACTAGCGGGCAACAATGAGCAGTTCTTC. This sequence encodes CASSRGLAGNNEQFF.

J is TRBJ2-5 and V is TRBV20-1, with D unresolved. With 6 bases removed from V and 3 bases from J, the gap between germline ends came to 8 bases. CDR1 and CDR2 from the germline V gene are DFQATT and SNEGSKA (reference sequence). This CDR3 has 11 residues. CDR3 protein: CSAQRKETQYF. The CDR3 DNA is TGCAGTGCCCAGAGAAAAGAGACCCAGTACTTC.

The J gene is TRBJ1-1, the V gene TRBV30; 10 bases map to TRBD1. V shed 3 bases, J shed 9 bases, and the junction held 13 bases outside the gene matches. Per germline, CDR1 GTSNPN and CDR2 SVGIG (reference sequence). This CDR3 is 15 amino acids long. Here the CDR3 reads CAWSDPRQGAPQAFF. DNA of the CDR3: TGTGCCTGGAGCGATCCCCGACAGGGGGCCCCCCAAGCTTTCTTT.

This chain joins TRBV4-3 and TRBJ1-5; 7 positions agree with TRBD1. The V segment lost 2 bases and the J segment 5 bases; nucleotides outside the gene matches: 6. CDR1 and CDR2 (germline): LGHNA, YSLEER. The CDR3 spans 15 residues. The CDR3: CASSQSGTVDQPQHF. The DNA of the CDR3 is TGCGCCAGCAGCCAATCCGGGACAGTTGATCAGCCCCAGCATTTT.

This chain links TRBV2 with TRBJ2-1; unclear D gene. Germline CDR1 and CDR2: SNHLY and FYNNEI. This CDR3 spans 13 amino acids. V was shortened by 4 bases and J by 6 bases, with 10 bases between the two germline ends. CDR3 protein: CASSVSRLNEQFF. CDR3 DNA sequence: TGTGCCAGCAGTGTGTCTAGACTCAATGAGCAGTTCTTC.

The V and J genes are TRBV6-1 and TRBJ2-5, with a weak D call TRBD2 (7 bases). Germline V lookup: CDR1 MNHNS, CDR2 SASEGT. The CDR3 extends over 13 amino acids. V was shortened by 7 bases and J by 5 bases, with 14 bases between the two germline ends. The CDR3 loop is CASMSGGAETQYF. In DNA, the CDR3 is TGTGCCAGCATGTCGGGGGGCGCGGAGACCCAGTACTTC.

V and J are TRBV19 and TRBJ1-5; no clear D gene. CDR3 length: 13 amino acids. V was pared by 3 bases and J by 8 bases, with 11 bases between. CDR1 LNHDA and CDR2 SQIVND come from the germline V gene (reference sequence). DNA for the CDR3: TGTGCCAGTAGTATGAGGAGGTACGAGCCCCAGCATTTT. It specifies CASSMRRYEPQHF.

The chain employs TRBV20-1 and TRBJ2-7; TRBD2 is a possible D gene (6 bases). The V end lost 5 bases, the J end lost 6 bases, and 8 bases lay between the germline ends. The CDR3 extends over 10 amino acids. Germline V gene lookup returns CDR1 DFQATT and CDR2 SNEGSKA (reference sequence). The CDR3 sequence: CSAGRPEQYF. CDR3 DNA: TGCAGTGCTGGGAGGCCCGAGCAGTACTTC.